These T cell receptor beta chains were read from a single sample in a study of OX40 agonist ivuxolimab in advanced cancers. Produced via immunoSEQ multiplex PCR; TCRdb's table is partial and in-frame only. Altogether about 83,000 clones are present, approximately 84% being singletons, with the ten largest covering roughly 6.6%. The specimen was CD4+ or CD8+ T cells sorted from blood, collected in a trial of the OX40 agonist ivuxolimab. Receptor source: an adult with an advanced solid tumor such as melanoma, head and neck, liver or kidney cancer. Each CDR3 is given with its conserved first and last residue.

>TRBV7-9
CASSFLTGVYF
>TRBV15
CATSRNNWVGNYGYTF
>TRBV6-1
CASSEDLSGNTIYF
>TRBV7-2
CASSLNAGDFIAGELFF
>TRBV2
CTSRQGTGGSYNEQFF
>TRBV7-2
CASSLALFDGTEDYEQYF
>TRBV9
CASSETSVYNEQFF
>TRBV19
CANRPSGGNSPLHF
>TRBV27
CASSPTPQGGEQYF
>TRBV30
CAWSTGSNTGELFF
>TRBV30
CAWSVGTGWGQETQYF
>TRBV7-9
CASSTPSGGRGEQFF
>TRBV6-5
CASRGSSYEQYF
>TRBV9
CASSAFQGWNNSPLHF
>TRBV19
CASSVLAGYSYEQYF
>TRBV6-5
CASSTREGWHYGYTF
>TRBV5-6
CASSLRGVSGNTIYF
>TRBV11-3
CATQGLWTDTQYF
>TRBV7-2
CASSFVPQANEKLFF
>TRBV7-3
CASSVVAGDEQFF
>TRBV25-1
CASGRVEQYF
>TRBV6-5
CASSFGWGEQYF
>TRBV6-1
CATDRGLADTQYF
>TRBV7-6
CASSSYRDLDEQFF
>TRBV7-2
CASSLEGYGELFF
>TRBV19
CASKIAGGLANEQFF
>TRBV6-1
CASSESFATNEKLFF
>TRBV7-9
CASSLAWTGGGDEQYF
>TRBV5-1
CASSLASGDGNTIYF
>TRBV30
CAWRYGTGGDTF
>TRBV9
CASSPRTGQGGGYTF
>TRBV30
CAWSVYWGTGDNEQFF
>TRBV9
CASNQPQHF
>TRBV4-2
CASSQGQAAGGDTQYF
>TRBV7-9
CASSHPGGRGKLFF
>TRBV4-3
CASSQAGEKNEQFF
>TRBV7-9
CASSLRQGRRSGELFF
>TRBV29-1
CSGGTGEDEQFF